In its sample, the clone carrying this TCR beta chain was seen a few times. Its antigen remains unidentified. Germline values: CDR1 GTSNPN, CDR2 SVGIG (reference sequence). V lost 1 base, J lost 12 bases, and 12 bases lay in between. CDR3 length equals 12 residues. The entry originates in a study of cytomegalovirus exposure and HLA in healthy donors. General study findings and limits: Later work found that TCR association rates differed between HLA loci; DRB1 had the most and HLA-C the fewest. Cytomegalovirus-associated TCR beta chains were listed, numbering 150 to 200. V- and J-gene trimming in TCR beta was tied to a missense DCLRE1C variant by an analysis performed later. Reportedly, cytomegalovirus status was diagnosed with high sensitivity and specificity.

The PCR had 60 Vbeta and 13 Jbeta primers. Sequenced by immunoSEQ multiplex PCR; TCRdb stores in-frame clones only, minus some. The sample holds approximately 50,000 clones; about 57% are singletons and the top ten take 10% to 15%. The origin of this receptor is a human donor in good health. The chain combines TRBV30 with TRBJ1-4; D not resolved. Sequencing input: PBMCs. The CDR3 sequence: CAWSGPDEELFF. CDR3 coding DNA: TGTGCCTGGAGTGGGCCCGACGAGGAACTGTTTTTT.